This TCR beta chain was obtained from a study of blood T cell repertoires in COVID-19. Study-wide background: Sites in the United States, Italy and Spain provided acute and convalescent COVID-19 samples. Sources were T cells, B-cell-depleted T cells, or PBMCs; the material itself was cDNA or gDNA.

Some clones are missing from TCRdb's copy, which holds only in-frame ones; the method was immunoSEQ multiplex PCR. This table has roughly 140,000 clones, over 75% appearing once. CDR1 and CDR2 (germline): SGHTA, FQGNSA. With V trimmed by 5 bases and J by 4 bases, 4 bases remained unmatched. This CDR3 is 15 amino acids long. The source material was peripheral blood. The source is a woman in her 50s with acute or convalescent COVID-19. The chain combines TRBV7-2 with TRBJ2-2, with TRBD2 matching 10 bases. The CDR3: CASSPTSGFTGELFF. As DNA, the CDR3 is TGTGCCAGCAGCCCGACTAGCGGGTTCACCGGGGAGCTGTTTTTT.